These 23 T cell receptor beta chains share one sample of origin, sequenced in a study of blood T cell repertoires in COVID-19 (dated by TCRdb to 2018 to 2021). The library was made by the immunoSEQ multiplex PCR assay. The table comes from immuneACCESS by way of TCRdb, which keeps in-frame sequences with V and J called. Part of the clones is missing from these tables; in studies checked, under half for an unresolved V gene and the rest for unknown reasons. Present in this sample are around 200,000 clones, about 90% of which were seen just once. Of the sample, 1.5% to 2% is held by the ten largest clones. Material for sequencing was peripheral blood. All receptors come from a man in his forties or fifties with active or convalescent COVID-19.

J is TRBJ2-2 and V is TRBV7-9; 7 positions match TRBD1. The CDR3 contains 15 residues. Germline CDR1 is SEHNR and CDR2 is FQNEAQ (reference sequence). Trimming took 4 bases from V and 1 from J; bases not matched to a gene: 3. The DNA of the CDR3 is TGTGCCAGCAGCTCCCGGGACAGGAACACCGGGGAGCTGTTTTTT. It codes for CASSSRDRNTGELFF.

The DNA for the CDR3 is TGTGCCAGCAGTCCCCGGGGGGGCCGTGAGCAGTTCTTC. This encodes CASSPRGGREQFF. The chain joins TRBV6-5 to TRBJ2-1; TRBD2 aligns across 8 bases. The J segment lost 9 bases and the V segment lost 5 bases, leaving 6 bases of the junction unmatched. The length of the CDR3 is 13 residues. The germline CDR1 and CDR2 sequences are MNHEY and SVGAGI.

V gene TRBV7-3 combines with J gene TRBJ2-1; 9 bases are shared with TRBD2. The CDR3 runs 15 residues. V was pared by 5 bases and J by 0 bases, with 2 bases of the junction left unmatched. The germline CDR1 and CDR2 sequences are SGHTA and FQGTGA. This CDR3 is CASSPTSGSYNEQFF. The CDR3 nucleotides are TGTGCCAGCAGCCCGACTAGCGGCTCCTACAATGAGCAGTTCTTC.

The gene calls are TRBV3-1 (or the pseudogene TRBV3-2) and TRBJ2-7; 7 bases fit TRBD1. Germline V gene data show CDR1 as LGHDT and CDR2 as YNNKEL (reference sequence). The V and J ends lost 4 bases and 5 bases, in that order; junction bases with no gene match: 8. This CDR3 has 14 amino acids. The CDR3, as DNA: TGTGCCAGCAGCCCATTGACAGGGAACCACGAGCAGTACTTC. Protein product: CASSPLTGNHEQYF.

This clone was found a few times. This rearrangement joins TRBV19 to TRBJ1-5; 7 bases are a match to TRBD1. The CDR3 consists of 14 residues. The V and J ends lost 5 bases and 6 bases, in that order; junction bases with no gene match: 7. Germline assignment: CDR1 LNHDA and CDR2 SQIVND (reference sequence). CDR3 in amino acids: CASSRQGYGQPQHF. DNA of the CDR3: TGTGCCAGTAGTCGACAGGGTTATGGTCAGCCCCAGCATTTT.

This clone appeared many times. The chain carries TRBV19 and TRBJ1-2; tentatively, D is TRBD1 (5 bases). The length of the CDR3 is 18 residues. V dropped 5 bases and J dropped 0 bases, with 22 bases sitting between them. The germline gives CDR1 LNHDA, CDR2 SQIVND (reference sequence). The CDR3, as DNA: TGTGCCAGTAGTCTCCTAGAGTTGCAGGGAACCCCTAACTATGGCTACACCTTC. Translated: CASSLLELQGTPNYGYTF. The full variable domain, rest sourced from reference TRBV19 and TRBJ1-2, is DGGITQSPKYLFRKEGQNVTLSCEQNLNHDAMYWYRQDPGQGLRLIYYSQIVNDFQKGDIAEGYSVSREKKESFPLTVTSAQKNPTAFYLCASSLLELQGTPNYGYTFGSGTRLTVV.

The rearrangement joins TRBV7-3 to TRBJ2-1; no firm D call. The CDR3 consists of 14 residues. CDR1 is SGHTA and CDR2 is FQGTGA in the germline V gene. The ends were cut back, 2 bases at V and 0 bases at J, with 5 bases in the middle. The CDR3 here is CASSLSRSYNEQFF. CDR3 nucleotide sequence: TGTGCCAGCAGCTTATCCCGCTCCTACAATGAGCAGTTCTTC.

The CDR3: CASSPGGADGYTF. DNA of the CDR3: TGCGCCAGCAGCCCCGGGGGGGCGGATGGCTACACCTTC. The chain combines TRBV5-1 with TRBJ1-2, with TRBD1 as a possible D gene (6 bases). The length of the CDR3 is 13 residues. The V gene lost 4 bases and the J gene lost 6 bases, with 13 bases spanning the gap. The germline gives CDR1 SGHRS, CDR2 YFSETQ.

The V gene is TRBV5-1, the J gene TRBJ1-1, with 10 bases lining up with TRBD1. Germline assignment: CDR1 SGHRS and CDR2 YFSETQ. With V trimmed by 0 bases and J by 5 bases, 4 bases remained unmatched. The CDR3 length is 15 residues. The CDR3 here is CASSLVGTGDTEAFF. As DNA, the CDR3 is TGCGCCAGCAGCTTGGTTGGGACAGGGGATACTGAAGCTTTCTTT.

The chain links TRBV7-9 to TRBJ1-2, with D unclear. In germline, CDR1 is SEHNR, CDR2 FQNEAQ (reference sequence). The CDR3 covers 13 residues. V shed 0 bases and J shed 8 bases, with 10 bases lying between them. The CDR3 region has the DNA TGTGCCAGCAGCTTAGCGCGGGAGAGGGGCTACACCTTC. Translating gives CASSLARERGYTF.

The rearrangement uses TRBV18 and TRBJ2-7, with 7 bases fitting TRBD1. The J segment lost 3 bases and the V segment lost 5 bases, leaving 7 bases of the junction unmatched. The CDR3 has 14 amino acids. From germline, CDR1 is KGHSH and CDR2 LQKENI. The CDR3 DNA follows: TGTGCCAGCTCAACACGACAGGGAAACTACGAGCAGTACTTC. Translated: CASSTRQGNYEQYF.

The V and J genes are TRBV28 and TRBJ1-2; TRBD1 agrees at 9 bases. The CDR3 totals 14 residues. V lost 4 bases and J lost 2; bases outside the gene matches: 2. Germline V gives CDR1 MDHEN, CDR2 SYDVKM. CDR3: CASSSGQGNYGYTF. CDR3 bases: TGTGCCAGCAGTTCGGGACAGGGAAACTATGGCTACACCTTC.

V is TRBV27 and J is TRBJ1-1; D perhaps matches TRBD1 (5 bases). This CDR3 is built from 13 residues. Germline values: CDR1 MNHEY, CDR2 SMNVEV (reference sequence). CDR3 in amino acids: CAVRRGGDPEAFF. CDR3 sequence (DNA): TGTGCTGTTCGACGGGGAGGGGATCCTGAAGCTTTCTTT.

V gene TRBV28 combines with J gene TRBJ1-6; a possible D gene is TRBD1 (5 bases). Per germline, CDR1 MDHEN and CDR2 SYDVKM. The CDR3 spans 14 residues. V was cut by 5 bases and J by 6 bases, with 11 bases left in between. The CDR3 DNA is TGTGCCAGCAGTCCCGACAGACCTAATTCACCCCTCCACTTT. Translated, it gives CASSPDRPNSPLHF. Full variable domain (missing parts from reference TRBV28 and TRBJ1-6): DVKVTQSSRYLVKRTGEKVFLECVQDMDHENMFWYRQDPGLGLRLIYFSYDVKMKEKGDIPEGYSVSREKKERFSLILESASTNQTSMYLCASSPDRPNSPLHFGNGTRLTVT.

V gene TRBV7-8 combines with J gene TRBJ2-7; TRBD2 matches at 11 bases. The ends lost 0 bases at V and 4 bases at J; junction bases unmatched: 5. This CDR3 contains 16 residues. The germline V gene encodes CDR1 SGHVS and CDR2 FQNEAQ. CDR3 sequence reads: CASSLALAGGIYEQYF. The CDR3 DNA is TGTGCCAGCAGCTTAGCTCTAGCGGGGGGAATATACGAGCAGTACTTC.

This CDR3 reads CAESGTSGDTQYF. Here the CDR3 DNA reads TGTGCAGAGTCCGGGACTAGCGGGGATACGCAGTATTTT. The chain recombines TRBV28 with TRBJ2-3, with 12 bases aligning to TRBD2. Germline V gene lookup returns CDR1 MDHEN and CDR2 SYDVKM. The CDR3 spans 13 residues.

The rearrangement joins TRBV19 to TRBJ1-5, with a weak D call TRBD1 (6 bases). The germline CDR1 and CDR2 sequences are LNHDA and SQIVND (reference sequence). With 2 bases removed from V and 6 bases from J, the gap between germline ends came to 11 bases. This CDR3 is built from 14 residues. CDR3 sequence (DNA): TGTGCCAGTAGTATAACGCAGGGGCCTCAGCCCCAGCATTTT. Translating gives CASSITQGPQPQHF.

The rearrangement uses TRBV27 and TRBJ2-7, with 9 bases that match TRBD1. CDR1 is MNHEY and CDR2 is SMNVEV in the germline V gene (reference sequence). Germline trimming cut 8 bases from V and 5 bases from J; bases unmatched to any gene: 13. The CDR3 is made up of 15 amino acids. The CDR3 loop is CASFPWGQGLDEQYF. CDR3 DNA sequence: TGTGCCAGCTTCCCGTGGGGACAGGGTCTAGACGAGCAGTACTTC.

This clone was detected once. The gene calls are TRBV19 and TRBJ1-2; 10 bases are shared with TRBD1. Germline assignment: CDR1 LNHDA and CDR2 SQIVND (reference sequence). After removal of 8 bases from V and 7 bases from J, the junction contained 4 bases not matched to a gene. The CDR3 consists of 12 residues. Written as DNA, the CDR3 is TGTGCCAGTCGACAGGGGGCGATTGGCTACACCTTC. It specifies CASRQGAIGYTF. Full variable domain (missing parts from reference TRBV19 and TRBJ1-2): DGGITQSPKYLFRKEGQNVTLSCEQNLNHDAMYWYRQDPGQGLRLIYYSQIVNDFQKGDIAEGYSVSREKKESFPLTVTSAQKNPTAFYLCASRQGAIGYTFGSGTRLTVV.

J is TRBJ2-3 and V is TRBV30, with D tentatively TRBD1 (6 bases). This CDR3 contains 11 residues. CDR1 GTSNPN and CDR2 SVGIG come from the germline V gene (reference sequence). V lost 4 bases, J lost 10 bases, and 12 bases lay in between. The CDR3 loop reads CAWMDRTPQYF. CDR3 in DNA: TGTGCCTGGATGGACAGAACCCCGCAGTATTTT.

The genes are TRBV9 and TRBJ2-3; D is perhaps TRBD2 (5 bases). Germline loops: CDR1 SGDLS, CDR2 YYNGEE. CDR3 length: 15 amino acids. V lost 0 bases and J lost 4, with 12 bases in between. This CDR3 reads CASSVGRNGADTQYF. CDR3 nucleotides: TGTGCCAGCAGCGTAGGCAGGAACGGGGCAGATACGCAGTATTTT.

The chain has TRBV7-9 and TRBJ2-7; 10 bases are a match to TRBD2. The CDR3 sequence is 16 residues long. CDR1 is SEHNR and CDR2 is FQNEAQ in the germline V gene (reference sequence). V was clipped by 5 bases and J by 5 bases; unmatched bases: 12. Here the CDR3 DNA reads TGTGCCAGCAGCCTATCCGAGAGCGGGAGGGCCCACGAGCAGTACTTC. This sequence encodes CASSLSESGRAHEQYF. The whole variable domain, remainder taken from reference TRBV7-9 and TRBJ2-7, is DTGVSQNPRHKITKRGQNVTFRCDPISEHNRLYWYRQTLGQGPEFLTYFQNEAQLEKSRLLSDRFSAERPKGSFSTLEIQRTEQGDSAMYLCASSLSESGRAHEQYFGPGTRLTVT.

In DNA form, the CDR3 reads TGCGCCAGCAGCTCCGGGCTTCGGGGGTTCTCCTACAATGAGCAGTTCTTC. Translated, it gives CASSSGLRGFSYNEQFF. The V and J genes are TRBV5-1 and TRBJ2-1; possibly TRBD2 for D (6 bases). Per germline, CDR1 SGHRS and CDR2 YFSETQ. This CDR3 is 17 amino acids long. Trimming took off 3 bases at V and 0 bases at J, with 16 bases between the two ends. The entire variable domain, with the rest obtained from reference TRBV5-1 and TRBJ2-1, is as follows: KAGVTQTPRYLIKTRGQQVTLSCSPISGHRSVSWYQQTPGQGLQFLFEYFSETQRNKGNFPGRFSGRQFSNSRSEMNVSTLELGDSALYLCASSSGLRGFSYNEQFFGPGTRLTVL.